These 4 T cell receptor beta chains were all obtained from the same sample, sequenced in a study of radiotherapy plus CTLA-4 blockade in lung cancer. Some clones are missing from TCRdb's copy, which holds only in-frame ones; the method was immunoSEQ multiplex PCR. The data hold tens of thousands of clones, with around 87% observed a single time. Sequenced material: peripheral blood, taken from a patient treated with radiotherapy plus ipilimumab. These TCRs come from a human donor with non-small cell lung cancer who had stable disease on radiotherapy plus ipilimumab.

The CDR3 DNA is TGTGCCAGCAGCCCGGGGCCCGCTCCTGGCTATGGCTACACCTTC. Amino acids: CASSPGPAPGYGYTF. The V and J genes are TRBV5-5 and TRBJ1-2, with a possible D match to TRBD1 (5 bases). The germline CDR1 and CDR2 sequences are SGHKS and YYEKEE (reference sequence). The CDR3 length is 15 residues. Trimming removed 4 bases from V and 4 bases from J, with 17 bases in between. The variable domain in full, completed from reference TRBV5-5 and TRBJ1-2, reads DAGVTQSPTHLIKTRGQQVTLRCSPISGHKSVSWYQQVLGQGPQFIFQYYEKEERGRGNFPDRFSARQFPNYSSELNVNALLLGDSALYLCASSPGPAPGYGYTFGSGTRLTVV.

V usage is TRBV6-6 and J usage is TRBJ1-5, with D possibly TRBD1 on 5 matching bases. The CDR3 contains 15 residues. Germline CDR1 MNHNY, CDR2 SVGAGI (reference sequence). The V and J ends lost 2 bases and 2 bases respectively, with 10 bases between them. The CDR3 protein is CASSYPRDGNQPQHF. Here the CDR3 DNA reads TGTGCCAGCAGTTACCCCAGGGATGGCAATCAGCCCCAGCATTTT.

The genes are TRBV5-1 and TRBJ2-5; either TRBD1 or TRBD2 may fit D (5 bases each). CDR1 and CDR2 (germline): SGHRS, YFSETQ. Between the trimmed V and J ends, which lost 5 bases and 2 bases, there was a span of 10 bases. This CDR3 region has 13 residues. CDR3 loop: CASRAGTQETQYF. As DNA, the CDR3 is TGCGCCAGCAGGGCCGGGACGCAAGAGACCCAGTACTTC.

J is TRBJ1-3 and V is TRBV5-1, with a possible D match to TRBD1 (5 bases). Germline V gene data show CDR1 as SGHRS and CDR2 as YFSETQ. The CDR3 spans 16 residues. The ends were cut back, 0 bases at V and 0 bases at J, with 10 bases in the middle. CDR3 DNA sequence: TGCGCCAGCAGCTTGGGACGGGGGAGCTCTGGAAACACCATATATTTT. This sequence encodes CASSLGRGSSGNTIYF.